The following is a T cell receptor beta chain sequence with its context. Its antigen is not known. The sample is drawn from a study of cytomegalovirus exposure and HLA in healthy donors. PCR used 60 Vbeta primers and 13 Jbeta primers. Libraries were prepared by immunoSEQ multiplex PCR; TCRdb keeps only in-frame clonotypes and omits some of them. Here the sample spans approximately 110,000 clones, 15% being singletons. Findings and caveats of the study: Productive rates of about 87% or about 30% were seen for most TCR beta V segments in an earlier analysis.

Germline V CDR1 and CDR2: SGHTA, FQGNSA. Trimming shortened V by 2 bases and J by 4 bases, and 9 bases separated the two germline ends. The length of the CDR3 is 14 residues. Sequencing used PBMCs. The sequence was collected from a woman aged 18-30 years in good health and CMV-seronegative. V and J are TRBV7-2 and TRBJ2-1; unclear D gene. This CDR3 is CASSLLAAYNEQFF. The CDR3 DNA follows: TGTGCCAGCAGCTTATTGGCGGCGTACAATGAGCAGTTCTTC.